The 6 T cell receptor beta chains below come from one sample, sequenced in a study of blood T cell repertoires in COVID-19. The table came from immunoSEQ multiplex PCR; TCRdb's copy has only in-frame clones and leaves some out. The sample carries about 230,000 clones, under 90% recorded once. The sample was peripheral blood. These receptors all come from a man aged 50 to 59 with COVID-19, enrolled during active disease.

J is TRBJ2-7 and V is TRBV30, with 7 bases matching TRBD2. The CDR3 sequence is 14 residues long. J was trimmed by 5 bases and V by 0 bases; bases with no gene match: 7. CDR1 GTSNPN and CDR2 SVGIG come from the germline V gene (reference sequence). The CDR3 coding sequence is TGTGCCTGGAGTGTAACACCTAGCGGTAACGAGCAGTACTTC. Translated, it gives CAWSVTPSGNEQYF.

In its sample, this clone was seen a few times. This chain connects TRBV5-1 to TRBJ1-4, with 11 bases that match TRBD1. CDR3 length: 16 amino acids. Per germline, CDR1 SGHRS and CDR2 YFSETQ. The ends lost 3 bases at V and 2 bases at J; junction bases unmatched: 3. The CDR3 loop reads CASSSGQGVTNEKLFF. In DNA form, the CDR3 reads TGCGCCAGCAGCTCGGGACAGGGGGTCACTAATGAAAAACTGTTTTTT.

This clone was seen once. The rearrangement uses TRBV6-1 and TRBJ2-7; 13 bases are shared with TRBD2. CDR3 length equals 17 residues. The ends lost 4 bases at V and 2 bases at J; junction bases unmatched: 8. In germline, CDR1 is MNHNS, CDR2 SASEGT. The chain's CDR3 is CASSALAGGPWAYEQYF. CDR3 DNA sequence: TGTGCCAGCAGTGCACTAGCGGGAGGGCCTTGGGCCTACGAGCAGTACTTC.

The chain carries TRBV4-2 and TRBJ1-3, with D perhaps TRBD1 (5 bases). The ends were cut back, 1 base at V and 0 bases at J, with 10 bases in the middle. The V gene's germline CDR1 is LGHNA and CDR2 YNFKEQ. The length of the CDR3 is 16 residues. The CDR3 nucleotides are TGTGCCAGCAGCCAAGCCAGGGCGCTCTCTGGAAACACCATATATTTT. Its protein product is CASSQARALSGNTIYF.

This clone has more than one count but fewer than ten. Distinct nucleotide sequences in the sample also encode this CDR3. The chain is built from TRBV7-9 and TRBJ2-3; D not resolved. CDR3 size: 14 residues. Trimming left V 3 bases short and J 1 base short, with 8 bases between. Germline CDR1 and CDR2: SEHNR and FQNEAQ (reference sequence). The DNA for the CDR3 is TGTGCCAGCAGCTTGGTTTCGGGCACAGATACGCAGTATTTT. It encodes CASSLVSGTDTQYF.

This chain uses TRBV9 with TRBJ2-1; D gene unclear. V dropped 0 bases and J dropped 3 bases, with 10 bases sitting between them. Germline CDR1 and CDR2: SGDLS and YYNGEE. This CDR3 spans 15 amino acids. The CDR3 reads CASSVGLDFYNEQFF. As DNA, the CDR3 is TGTGCCAGCAGCGTAGGGCTAGACTTCTACAATGAGCAGTTCTTC.